Each of the 8 T cell receptor beta chains below was sequenced from the same sample in a study of beta chain features in type 1 diabetes. The antigens these receptors bind are not known. Expressed TCRB transcripts were sequenced, since all the RNA that had been isolated was reverse transcribed. The repertoire was sequenced with immunoSEQ multiplex PCR; TCRdb's copy has only in-frame clones and lacks some. The table includes about 640,000 clones, roughly 12% detected once. Study findings and constraints: Significant though moderate, a shortening of TCRB CDR3s appeared in all four CD4+ subsets of Type 1 diabetes patients.

Sequencing was done on a sample of naive CD4+ T cells from blood. These receptors were collected from a young man with type 1 diabetes.

This clone has more than one count but fewer than ten. This chain connects TRBV14 to TRBJ2-7; 7 positions match TRBD1. In germline, CDR1 is SGHDN, CDR2 FVKESK. Germline trimming cut 4 bases from V and 0 bases from J; bases unmatched to any gene: 12. The CDR3 contains 17 residues. The CDR3, as DNA: TGTGCCAGCAGCCCCTCAGGGACAGCGTCCGTCTCCTACGAGCAGTACTTC. It specifies CASSPSGTASVSYEQYF.

The chain joins TRBV11-2 to TRBJ2-3; D is unresolved. Germline-derived CDR1 and CDR2 are SGHAT and FQNNGV. The V and J ends lost 1 base and 0 bases respectively, with 8 bases between them. This CDR3 region has 15 residues. The CDR3 loop reads CASSLGTSSTDTQYF. CDR3 coding DNA: TGTGCCAGCAGCTTAGGGACGAGTAGCACAGATACGCAGTATTTT.

This clone has only a few counts. The chain recombines TRBV13 with TRBJ1-1, with D unclear. The CDR3 totals 13 residues. V was trimmed by 2 bases and J by 1 base, leaving 5 bases between them. Germline CDR1 and CDR2: PRHDT and FYEKMQ (reference sequence). The CDR3 DNA follows: TGTGCCAGCAGCTTAAACAGGAACACTGAAGCTTTCTTT. This codes for CASSLNRNTEAFF.

This clone was counted between two and nine times. The genes are TRBV5-6 and TRBJ1-4; D is undetermined. The CDR3 totals 13 residues. The germline V and J ends were trimmed by 4 bases and 8 bases, with 12 bases remaining between them. The germline V gene has CDR1 SGHDT and CDR2 YYEEEE. The CDR3 region has the DNA TGTGCCAGCAGCCGGCGCAGGAGGGAAAAACTGTTTTTT. It specifies CASSRRRREKLFF.

The rearrangement links TRBV6-5 to TRBJ1-6; TRBD1 is a possible D gene (6 bases). Trimming left V 5 bases short and J 7 bases short, with 12 bases between. The CDR3 has 14 residues. Germline values: CDR1 MNHEY, CDR2 SVGAGI. DNA of the CDR3: TGTGCCAGCAGTACAGGGCCGGGGAATTCACCCCTCCACTTT. Protein: CASSTGPGNSPLHF.

This chain uses TRBV15 with TRBJ1-5, with D unresolved. V lost 1 base, J lost 1 base, and 8 bases lay in between. The CDR3 is made up of 15 amino acids. The germline CDR1 and CDR2 sequences are LNHNV and YYDKDF (reference sequence). Here the CDR3 reads CATSRGAASNQPQHF. The CDR3 DNA reads as TGTGCCACCAGCAGAGGGGCGGCAAGCAATCAGCCCCAGCATTTT.

The chain couples TRBV7-2 to TRBJ1-6, with D possibly being TRBD1 (5 bases). Trimming removed 1 base at V and 7 bases at J, with 11 bases between. This CDR3 is built from 15 residues. The germline V gene has CDR1 SGHTA and CDR2 FQGNSA. CDR3 in amino acids: CASSLGGTGNSPLHF. The CDR3 nucleotides read TGTGCCAGCAGCTTAGGGGGGACGGGGAATTCACCCCTCCACTTT.

V is TRBV14 and J is TRBJ2-3; D is unresolved. The CDR3 loop spans 13 amino acids. Germline V gene data show CDR1 as SGHDN and CDR2 as FVKESK. Trimming removed 3 bases at V and 0 bases at J, with 4 bases between. In nucleotides, the CDR3 is TGTGCCAGCAGCCATAGGAGCACAGATACGCAGTATTTT. This gives the protein CASSHRSTDTQYF.